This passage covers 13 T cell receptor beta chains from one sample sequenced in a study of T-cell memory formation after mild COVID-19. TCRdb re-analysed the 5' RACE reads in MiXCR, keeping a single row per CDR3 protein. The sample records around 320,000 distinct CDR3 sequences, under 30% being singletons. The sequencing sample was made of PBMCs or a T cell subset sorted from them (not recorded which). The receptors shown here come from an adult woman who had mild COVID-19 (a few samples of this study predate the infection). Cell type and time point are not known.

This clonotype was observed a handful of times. In DNA, the CDR3 is TGTGCCAGCAGCCCCCAGGGATTCTCTGGAAACACCATATATTTT. Translation: CASSPQGFSGNTIYF. The chain couples TRBV7-2 to TRBJ1-3; TRBD1 is a possible D gene (5 bases). The CDR3 is 15 residues long. V gave up 5 bases and J gave up 0 bases, with 11 bases separating them. The V gene's germline CDR1 is SGHTA and CDR2 FQGNSA.

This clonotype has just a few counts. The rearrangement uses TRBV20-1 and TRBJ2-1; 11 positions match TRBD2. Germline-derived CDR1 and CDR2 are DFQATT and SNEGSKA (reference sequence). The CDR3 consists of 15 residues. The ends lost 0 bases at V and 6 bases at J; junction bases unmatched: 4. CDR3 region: CSARDGGTSGNEQFF. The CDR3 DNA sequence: TGCAGTGCTAGAGATGGCGGGACTAGCGGCAATGAGCAGTTCTTC.

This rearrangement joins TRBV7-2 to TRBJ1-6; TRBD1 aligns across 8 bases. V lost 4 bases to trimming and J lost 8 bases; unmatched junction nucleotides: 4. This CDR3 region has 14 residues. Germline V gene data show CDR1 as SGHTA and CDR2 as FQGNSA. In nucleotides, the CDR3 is TGTGCCAGCAGCTCAGACAGGGGTTATTCACCCCTCCACTTT. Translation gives CASSSDRGYSPLHF.

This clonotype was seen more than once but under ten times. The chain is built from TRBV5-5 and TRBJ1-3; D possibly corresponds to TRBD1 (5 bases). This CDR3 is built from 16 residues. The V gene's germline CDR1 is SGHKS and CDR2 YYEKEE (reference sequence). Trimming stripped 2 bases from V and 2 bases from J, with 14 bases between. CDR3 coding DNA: TGTGCCAGCAGCTTCCGGGGGACGAGGGCTGGAAACACCATATATTTT. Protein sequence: CASSFRGTRAGNTIYF.

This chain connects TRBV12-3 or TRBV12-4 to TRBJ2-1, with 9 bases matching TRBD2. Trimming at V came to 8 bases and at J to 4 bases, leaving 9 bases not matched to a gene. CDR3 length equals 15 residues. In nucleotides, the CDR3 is TGTGCCAGCGCGGGGCCTAGCGGGATTTACAATGAGCAGTTCTTC. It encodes CASAGPSGIYNEQFF.

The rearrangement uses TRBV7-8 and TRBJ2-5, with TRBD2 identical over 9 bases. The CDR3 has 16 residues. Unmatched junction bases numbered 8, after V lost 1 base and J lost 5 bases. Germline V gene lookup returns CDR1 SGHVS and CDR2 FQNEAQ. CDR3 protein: CASSLGSSGSIETQYF. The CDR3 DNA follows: TGTGCCAGCAGCTTAGGAAGTAGCGGGAGTATTGAGACCCAGTACTTC. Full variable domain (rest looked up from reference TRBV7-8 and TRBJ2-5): GAGVSQSPRYKVAKRGQDVALRCDPISGHVSLFWYQQALGQGPEFLTYFQNEAQLDKSGLPSDRFFAERPEGSVSTLKIQRTQQEDSAVYLCASSLGSSGSIETQYFGPGTRLLVL.

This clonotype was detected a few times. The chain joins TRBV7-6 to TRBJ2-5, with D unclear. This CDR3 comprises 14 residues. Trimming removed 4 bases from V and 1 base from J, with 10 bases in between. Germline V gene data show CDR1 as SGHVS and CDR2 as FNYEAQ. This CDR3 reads CASSSGRFQETQYF. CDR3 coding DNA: TGTGCCAGCAGCTCGGGCAGGTTCCAAGAGACCCAGTACTTC. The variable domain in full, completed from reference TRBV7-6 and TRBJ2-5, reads GAGVSQSPRYKVTKRGQDVALRCDPISGHVSLYWYRQALGQGPEFLTYFNYEAQQDKSGLPNDRFSAERPEGSISTLTIQRTEQRDSAMYRCASSSGRFQETQYFGPGTRLLVL.

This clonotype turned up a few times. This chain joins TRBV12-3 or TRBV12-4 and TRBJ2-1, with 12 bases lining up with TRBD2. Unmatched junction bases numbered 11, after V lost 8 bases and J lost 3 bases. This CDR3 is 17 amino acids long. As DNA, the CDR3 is TGTGCCAGCCGGCAGAAGACTAGCGGGAGCATCTACAATGAGCAGTTCTTC. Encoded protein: CASRQKTSGSIYNEQFF.

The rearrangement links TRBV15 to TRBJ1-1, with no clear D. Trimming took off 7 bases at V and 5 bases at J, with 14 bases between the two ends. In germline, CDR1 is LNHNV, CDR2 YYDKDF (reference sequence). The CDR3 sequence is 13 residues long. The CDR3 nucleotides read TGTGCCACCAAAGACATTCGGAGGACTGAAGCTTTCTTT. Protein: CATKDIRRTEAFF. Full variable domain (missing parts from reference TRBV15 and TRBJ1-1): DAMVIQNPRYQVTQFGKPVTLSCSQTLNHNVMYWYQQKSSQAPKLLFHYYDKDFNNEADTPDNFQSRRPNTSFCFLDIRSPGLGDTAMYLCATKDIRRTEAFFGQGTRLTVV.

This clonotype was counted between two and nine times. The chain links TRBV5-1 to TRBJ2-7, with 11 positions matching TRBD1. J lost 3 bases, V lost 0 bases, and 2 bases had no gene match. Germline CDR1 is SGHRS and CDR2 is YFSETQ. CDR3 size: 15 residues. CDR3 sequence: CASSLVGTGGYEQYF. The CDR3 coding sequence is TGCGCCAGCAGCTTGGTCGGGACAGGGGGCTACGAGCAGTACTTC.

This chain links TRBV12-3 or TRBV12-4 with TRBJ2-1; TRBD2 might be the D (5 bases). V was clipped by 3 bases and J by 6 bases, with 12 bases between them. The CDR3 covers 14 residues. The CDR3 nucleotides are TGTGCCAGCAGTTTCGGAACTAGAATCAATGAGCAGTTCTTC. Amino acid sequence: CASSFGTRINEQFF.

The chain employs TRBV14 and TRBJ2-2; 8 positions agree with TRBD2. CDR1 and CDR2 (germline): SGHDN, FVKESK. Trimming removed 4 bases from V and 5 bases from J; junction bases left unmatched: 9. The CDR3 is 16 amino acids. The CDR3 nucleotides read TGTGCCAGCAGCCCCCCGGTAGCGGGAATAACCGGGGAGCTGTTTTTT. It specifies CASSPPVAGITGELFF.

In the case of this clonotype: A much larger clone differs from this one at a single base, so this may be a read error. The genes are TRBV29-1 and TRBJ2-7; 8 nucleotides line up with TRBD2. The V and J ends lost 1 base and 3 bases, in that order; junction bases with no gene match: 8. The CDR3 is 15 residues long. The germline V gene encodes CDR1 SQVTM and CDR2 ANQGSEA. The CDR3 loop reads CSVEAVSGNLYEQYF. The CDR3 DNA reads TGCAGCGTTGAAGCGGTTAGCGGGAACCTCTACGAGCAGTACTTC.